This TCR beta chain was captured by sequencing in a study of T cell responses to AZD1222 COVID-19 vaccine. Study conclusions and caveats: Possibly, clonal diversity was underestimated; donors were largely white British and included more females. Repertoires were collected only later (after the peak T cell response had occurred). Spike-wide coverage was observed for vaccine-associated CD4 TCRs, with dominant responses at 160-218 and 743-854.

Concerning this clone itself: Antigen: not known.

The CDR3 runs to 15 residues. The ends were cut back, 1 base at V and 4 bases at J, with 11 bases in the middle. Germline assignment: CDR1 LNHDA and CDR2 SQIVND (reference sequence). The data were produced by immunoSEQ multiplex PCR, yet TCRdb's version contains in-frame clones alone and is incomplete. This repertoire shows about 110,000 clones, about 89% found once; its top ten account for less than 8%. The chain uses TRBV19 and TRBJ1-5, with no clear D. Sequenced material: peripheral blood, taken on day 0 of AZD1222 vaccination. This clonotype was sampled from an adult in good health. The CDR3 region is CASSIGPQANQPQHF. The CDR3 DNA sequence: TGTGCCAGTAGTATAGGCCCACAAGCGAATCAGCCCCAGCATTTT.